The present T cell receptor (beta chain) was sequenced within a study of blood T cell repertoires in COVID-19. Study at large: The samples span acute and convalescent COVID-19 from the United States, Italy and Spain. PBMCs, B-cell-depleted T cells, or T cells were the source of the cDNA or gDNA that made up the material.

Authors' methods: Reference gene primer amplification gave estimated nucleated cell counts. TCRdb's table, derived via immunoSEQ multiplex PCR, lists solely in-frame clones and lacks some. The V and J calls and clone size come from that table; D and trimming were worked out from the DNA. The sample holds almost 200,000 clones, approximately 80% seen once. Enrolment of Seattle patients took place during active infection, and they were followed longitudinally. This clone showed up just once. The receptor's source is a man aged 55 to 70 with COVID-19, enrolled during active disease. Material: peripheral blood.

The CDR3 loop reads CASSFRNTGELFF. CDR3 coding DNA: TGTGCCAGCAGCTTTCGGAACACCGGGGAGCTGTTTTTT. The chain is built from TRBV11-2 and TRBJ2-2; the D is unclear. CDR1 is SGHAT, CDR2 FQNNGV, per germline. The V end lost 3 bases, the J end lost 1 base, and 3 bases lay between the germline ends. The CDR3 length is 13 residues.